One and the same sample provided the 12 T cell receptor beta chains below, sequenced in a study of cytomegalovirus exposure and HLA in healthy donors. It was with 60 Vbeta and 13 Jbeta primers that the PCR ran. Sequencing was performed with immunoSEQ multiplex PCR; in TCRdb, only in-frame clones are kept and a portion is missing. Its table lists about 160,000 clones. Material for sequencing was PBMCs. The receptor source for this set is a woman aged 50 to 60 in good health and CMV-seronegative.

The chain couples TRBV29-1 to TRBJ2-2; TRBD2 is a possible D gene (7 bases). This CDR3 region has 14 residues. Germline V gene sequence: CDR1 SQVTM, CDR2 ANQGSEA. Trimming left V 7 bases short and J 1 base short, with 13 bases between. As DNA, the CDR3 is TGCAGCGGAGGGGGGGGCGAGAACACCGGGGAGCTGTTTTTT. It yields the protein CSGGGGENTGELFF.

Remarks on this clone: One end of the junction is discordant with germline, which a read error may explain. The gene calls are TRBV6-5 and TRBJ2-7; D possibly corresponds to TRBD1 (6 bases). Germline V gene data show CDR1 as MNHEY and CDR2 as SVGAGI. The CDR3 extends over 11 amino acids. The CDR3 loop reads CASSYQGIQHF. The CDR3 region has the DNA TGTGCCAGCAGTTATCAGGGGATCCAGCACTTC.

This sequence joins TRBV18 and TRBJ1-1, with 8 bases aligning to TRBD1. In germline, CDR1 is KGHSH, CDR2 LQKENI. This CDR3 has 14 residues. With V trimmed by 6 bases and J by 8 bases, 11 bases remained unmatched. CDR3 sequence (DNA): TGTGCCAGCTCTCAAATACCAGGACAGGGAGAAGCTTTCTTT. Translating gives CASSQIPGQGEAFF. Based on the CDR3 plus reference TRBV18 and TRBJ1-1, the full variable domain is NAGVMQNPRHLVRRRGQEARLRCSPMKGHSHVYWYRQLPEEGLKFMVYLQKENIIDESGMPKERFSAEFPKEGPSILRIQQVVRGDSAAYFCASSQIPGQGEAFFGQGTRLTVV.

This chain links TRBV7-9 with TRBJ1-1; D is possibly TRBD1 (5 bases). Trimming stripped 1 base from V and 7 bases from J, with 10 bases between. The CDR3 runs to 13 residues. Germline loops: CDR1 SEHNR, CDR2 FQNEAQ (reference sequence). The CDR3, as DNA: TGTGCCAGCAGCTTAGTAGGGCAGGGTGAAGCTTTCTTT. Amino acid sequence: CASSLVGQGEAFF.

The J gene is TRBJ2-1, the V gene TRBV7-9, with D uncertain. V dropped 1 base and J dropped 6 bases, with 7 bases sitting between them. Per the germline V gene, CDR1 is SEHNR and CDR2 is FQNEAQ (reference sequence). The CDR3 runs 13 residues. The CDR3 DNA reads TGTGCCAGCAGCTTAGGAGGCGCCAATGAGCAGTTCTTC. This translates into CASSLGGANEQFF.

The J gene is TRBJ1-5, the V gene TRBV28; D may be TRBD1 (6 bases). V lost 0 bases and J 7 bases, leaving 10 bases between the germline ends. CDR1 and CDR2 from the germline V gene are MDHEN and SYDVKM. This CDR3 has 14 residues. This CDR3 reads CASSLWGAEQPQHF. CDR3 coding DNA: TGTGCCAGCAGTTTATGGGGGGCAGAACAGCCCCAGCATTTT.

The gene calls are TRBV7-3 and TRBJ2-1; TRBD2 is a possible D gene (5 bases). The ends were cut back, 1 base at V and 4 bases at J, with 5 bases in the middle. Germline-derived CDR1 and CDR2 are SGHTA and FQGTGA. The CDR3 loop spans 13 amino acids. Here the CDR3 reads CASSLREYNEQFF. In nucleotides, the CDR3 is TGTGCCAGCAGCTTAAGGGAGTACAATGAGCAGTTCTTC.

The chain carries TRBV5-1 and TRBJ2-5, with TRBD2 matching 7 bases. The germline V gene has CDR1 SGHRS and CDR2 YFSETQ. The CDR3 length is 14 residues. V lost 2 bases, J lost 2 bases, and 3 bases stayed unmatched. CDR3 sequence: CASSFGTTQETQYF. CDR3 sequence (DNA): TGCGCCAGCAGCTTTGGGACTACGCAAGAGACCCAGTACTTC.

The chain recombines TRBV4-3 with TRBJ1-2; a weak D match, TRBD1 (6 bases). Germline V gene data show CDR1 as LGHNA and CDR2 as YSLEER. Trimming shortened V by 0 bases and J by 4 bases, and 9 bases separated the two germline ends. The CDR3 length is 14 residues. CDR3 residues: CASSQDSGAYGYTF. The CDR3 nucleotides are TGCGCCAGCAGCCAAGACTCAGGGGCCTATGGCTACACCTTC.

The CDR3 spells CASKQMTLGRSGSPLHF. The DNA of the CDR3 is TGTGCCAGCAAGCAAATGACCCTCGGTAGAAGCGGTTCACCCCTCCACTTT. The chain uses TRBV25-1 and TRBJ1-6; D uncertain. The length of the CDR3 is 17 residues. CDR1 is MGHDK, CDR2 SYGVNS, per germline. V lost 7 bases to trimming and J lost 9 bases, with 25 bases between them.

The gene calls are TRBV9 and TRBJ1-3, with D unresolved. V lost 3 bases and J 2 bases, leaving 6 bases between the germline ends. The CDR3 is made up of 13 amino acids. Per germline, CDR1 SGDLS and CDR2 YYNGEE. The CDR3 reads CASSGRAGNTIYF. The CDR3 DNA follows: TGTGCCAGCAGCGGAAGAGCTGGAAACACCATATATTTT.

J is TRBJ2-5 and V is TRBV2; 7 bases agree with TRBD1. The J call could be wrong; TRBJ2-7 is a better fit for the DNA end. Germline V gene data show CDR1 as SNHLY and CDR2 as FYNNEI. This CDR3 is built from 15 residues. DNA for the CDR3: TGTGCCAGCAGTGAAGCTCGTAGGGGGCCCGACGAGCAGTACTTC. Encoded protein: CASSEARRGPDEQYF.